The following is a T cell receptor beta chain sequence with its context. Its antigen is still unknown. Other DNA variants within this sample encode the same CDR3. This specimen belongs to a study of cytomegalovirus exposure and HLA in healthy donors. Study-level findings and limits: Most TCR beta V segments were productive about 87% or about 30% of the time in an earlier analysis. It was reported that the classifier diagnosed cytomegalovirus status with high specificity and sensitivity in both the original and validation cohorts. When presence/absence was analysed, sequencing depth was taken to be roughly uniform across donors. As a later analysis showed, a missense DCLRE1C variant was linked to trimming of TCR beta V- and J-genes.

With 60 Vbeta and 13 Jbeta primers, the PCR was carried out. Generated by immunoSEQ multiplex PCR, the TCRdb table keeps only in-frame clones and is missing some. The sample has about 190,000 clones; roughly 87% are singletons. V lost 5 bases to trimming and J lost 5 bases; unmatched junction nucleotides: 2. Germline V gene data show CDR1 as SGHTA and CDR2 as FQGTGA. CDR3 length: 13 amino acids. The sequencing input was PBMCs. The J gene is TRBJ2-5, the V gene TRBV7-3; 10 nucleotides line up with TRBD2. This receptor was obtained from a boy aged 2 to 9 in good health and CMV-seronegative. This CDR3 reads CASSPGLAETQYF. The DNA of the CDR3 is TGTGCCAGCAGCCCGGGACTAGCGGAGACCCAGTACTTC.